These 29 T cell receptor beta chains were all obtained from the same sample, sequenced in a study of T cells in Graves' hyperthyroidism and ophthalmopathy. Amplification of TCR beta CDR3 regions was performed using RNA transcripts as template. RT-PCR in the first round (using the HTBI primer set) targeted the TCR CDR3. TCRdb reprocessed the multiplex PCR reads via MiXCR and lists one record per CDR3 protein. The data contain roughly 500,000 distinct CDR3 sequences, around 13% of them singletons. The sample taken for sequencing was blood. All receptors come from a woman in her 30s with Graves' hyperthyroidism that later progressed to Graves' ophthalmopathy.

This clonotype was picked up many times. This CDR3 reads CASSPTGGEKAFF. The CDR3 DNA sequence: TGTGCCAGCAGCCCGACAGGGGGCGAAAAAGCTTTCTTT. The J gene is TRBJ1-1, the V gene TRBV12-3 or TRBV12-4, with TRBD1 identical over 10 bases. V trimming: 6 bases; J trimming: 9 bases; junction bases outside the gene matches: 7. CDR3 length: 13 amino acids.

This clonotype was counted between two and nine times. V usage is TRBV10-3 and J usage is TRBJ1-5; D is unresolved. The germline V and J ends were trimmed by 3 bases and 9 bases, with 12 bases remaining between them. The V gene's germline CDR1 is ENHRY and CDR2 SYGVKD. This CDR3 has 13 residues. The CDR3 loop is CAISERGDRPQHF. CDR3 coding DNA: TGTGCCATCAGTGAACGAGGAGATCGGCCCCAGCATTTT.

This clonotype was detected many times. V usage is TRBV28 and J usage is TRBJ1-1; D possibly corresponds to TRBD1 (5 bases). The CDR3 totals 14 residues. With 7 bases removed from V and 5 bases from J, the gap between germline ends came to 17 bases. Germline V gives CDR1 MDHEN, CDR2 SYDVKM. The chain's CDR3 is CASTTGGAVTEAFF. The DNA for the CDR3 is TGTGCCAGCACCACAGGTGGGGCAGTAACTGAAGCTTTCTTT.

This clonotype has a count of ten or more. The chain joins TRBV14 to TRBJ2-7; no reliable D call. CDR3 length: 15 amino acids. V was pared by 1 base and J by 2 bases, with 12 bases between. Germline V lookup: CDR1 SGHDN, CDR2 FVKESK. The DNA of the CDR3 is TGTGCCAGCAGCCAAGCCCAGGAGAACACCTACGAGCAGTACTTC. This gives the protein CASSQAQENTYEQYF.

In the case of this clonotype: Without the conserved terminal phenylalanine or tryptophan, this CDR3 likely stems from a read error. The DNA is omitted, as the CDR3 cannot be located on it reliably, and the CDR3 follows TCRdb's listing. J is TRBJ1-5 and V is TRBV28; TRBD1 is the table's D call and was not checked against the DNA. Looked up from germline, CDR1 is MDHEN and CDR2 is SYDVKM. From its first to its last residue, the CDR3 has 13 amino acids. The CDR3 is CASKSPGAQPLHV.

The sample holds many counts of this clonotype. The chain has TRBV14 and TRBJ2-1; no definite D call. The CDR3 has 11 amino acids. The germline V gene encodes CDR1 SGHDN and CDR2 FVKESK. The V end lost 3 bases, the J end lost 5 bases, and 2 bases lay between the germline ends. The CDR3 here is CASSQDNEQFF. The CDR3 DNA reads TGTGCCAGCAGCCAGGACAATGAGCAGTTCTTC.

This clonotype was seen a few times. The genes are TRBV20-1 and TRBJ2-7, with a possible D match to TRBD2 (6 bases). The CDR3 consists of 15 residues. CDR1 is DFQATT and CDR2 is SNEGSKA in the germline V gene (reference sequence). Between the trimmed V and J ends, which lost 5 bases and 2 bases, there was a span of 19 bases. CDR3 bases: TGCAGTGCTGGGCGGGCGGGATATCCCACCTACGAGCAGTACTTC. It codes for CSAGRAGYPTYEQYF.

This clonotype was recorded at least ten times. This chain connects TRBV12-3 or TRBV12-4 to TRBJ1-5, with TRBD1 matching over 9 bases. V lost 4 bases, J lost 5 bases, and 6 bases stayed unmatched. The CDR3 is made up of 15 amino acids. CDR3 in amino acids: CASSSGQGGHQPQHF. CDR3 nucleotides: TGTGCCAGCAGTTCGGGACAGGGAGGCCATCAGCCCCAGCATTTT.

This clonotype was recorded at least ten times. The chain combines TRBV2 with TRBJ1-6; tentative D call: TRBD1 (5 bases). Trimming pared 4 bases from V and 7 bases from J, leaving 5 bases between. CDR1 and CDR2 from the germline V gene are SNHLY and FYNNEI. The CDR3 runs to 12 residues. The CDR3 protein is CASSGGNSPLHF. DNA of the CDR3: TGTGCCAGCAGTGGGGGGAATTCACCCCTCCACTTT.

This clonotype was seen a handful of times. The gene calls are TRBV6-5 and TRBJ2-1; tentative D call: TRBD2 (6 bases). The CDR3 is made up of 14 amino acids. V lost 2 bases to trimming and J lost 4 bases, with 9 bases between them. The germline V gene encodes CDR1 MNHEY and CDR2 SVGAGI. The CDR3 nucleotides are TGTGCCAGCAGTTACGGGACTTTATACAATGAGCAGTTCTTC. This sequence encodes CASSYGTLYNEQFF.

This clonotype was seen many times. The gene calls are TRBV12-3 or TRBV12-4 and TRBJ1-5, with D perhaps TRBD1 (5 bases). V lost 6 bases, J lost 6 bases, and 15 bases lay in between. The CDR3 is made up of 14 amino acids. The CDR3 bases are TGTGCCAGCAGCTACCCCGGGGCTTCTCAGCCCCAGCATTTT. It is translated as CASSYPGASQPQHF.

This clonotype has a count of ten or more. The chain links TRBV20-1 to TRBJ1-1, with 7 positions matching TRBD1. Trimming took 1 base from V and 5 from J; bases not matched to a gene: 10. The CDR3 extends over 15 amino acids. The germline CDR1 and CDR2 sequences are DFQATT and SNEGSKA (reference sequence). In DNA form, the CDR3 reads TGCAGTGCTAGAGGGTCCAGGGGGGTAGGGACTGAAGCTTTCTTT. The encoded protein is CSARGSRGVGTEAFF.

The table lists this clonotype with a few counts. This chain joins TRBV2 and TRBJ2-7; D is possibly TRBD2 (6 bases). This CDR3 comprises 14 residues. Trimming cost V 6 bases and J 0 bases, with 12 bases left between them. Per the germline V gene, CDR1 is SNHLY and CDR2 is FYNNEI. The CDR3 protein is CASSRLGLSYEQYF. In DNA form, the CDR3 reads TGTGCCAGCAGCCGACTAGGCCTCTCCTACGAGCAGTACTTC.

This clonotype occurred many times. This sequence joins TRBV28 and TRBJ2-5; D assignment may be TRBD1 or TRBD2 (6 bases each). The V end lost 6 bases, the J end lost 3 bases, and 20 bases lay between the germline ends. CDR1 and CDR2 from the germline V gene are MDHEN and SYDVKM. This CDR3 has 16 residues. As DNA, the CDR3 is TGTGCCAGCAGCCCAGTGGGGGGCCCCCCAAAAGAGACCCAGTACTTC. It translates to CASSPVGGPPKETQYF.

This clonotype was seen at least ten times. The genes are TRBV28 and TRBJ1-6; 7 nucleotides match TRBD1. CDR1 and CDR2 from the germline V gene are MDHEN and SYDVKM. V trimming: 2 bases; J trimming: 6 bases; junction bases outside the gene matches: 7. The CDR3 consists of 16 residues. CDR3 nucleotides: TGTGCCAGCAGTTTAGGGGGACAGCTCCCTAATTCACCCCTCCACTTT. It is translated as CASSLGGQLPNSPLHF.

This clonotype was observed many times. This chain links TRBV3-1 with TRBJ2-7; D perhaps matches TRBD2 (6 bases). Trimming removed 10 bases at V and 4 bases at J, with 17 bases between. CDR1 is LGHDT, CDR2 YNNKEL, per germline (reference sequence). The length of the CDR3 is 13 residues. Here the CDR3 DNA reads TGTGCCACCCGGGACTCCGGGAGATACGAGCAGTACTTC. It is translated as CATRDSGRYEQYF.

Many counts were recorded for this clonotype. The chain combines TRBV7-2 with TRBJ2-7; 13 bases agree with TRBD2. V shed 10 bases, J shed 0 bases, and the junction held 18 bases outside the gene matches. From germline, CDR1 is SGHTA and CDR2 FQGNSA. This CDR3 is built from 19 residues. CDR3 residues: CAKLGPGTSGMNSSYEQYF. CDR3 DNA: TGTGCCAAACTCGGTCCCGGGACTAGCGGGATGAATAGCTCCTACGAGCAGTACTTC.

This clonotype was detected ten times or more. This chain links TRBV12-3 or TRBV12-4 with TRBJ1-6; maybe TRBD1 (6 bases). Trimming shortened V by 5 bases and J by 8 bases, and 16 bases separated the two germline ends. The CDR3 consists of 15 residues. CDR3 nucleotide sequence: TGTGCCAGCAGTCCCCGACAGGTCTGGGATTCACCCCTCCACTTT. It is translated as CASSPRQVWDSPLHF.

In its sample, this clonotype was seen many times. The DNA for the CDR3 is TGTGCCAGCAGTGGAGCGGGAGGGCTGAATGAGCAGTTCTTC. Its protein product is CASSGAGGLNEQFF. The rearrangement joins TRBV11-3 to TRBJ2-1, with 10 bases identical to TRBD2. Germline V CDR1 and CDR2: SGHNT, YENEEA. There are 14 residues in the CDR3. The V gene end was trimmed by 6 bases and the J gene end by 7 bases; junction bases not matched to a gene: 6.

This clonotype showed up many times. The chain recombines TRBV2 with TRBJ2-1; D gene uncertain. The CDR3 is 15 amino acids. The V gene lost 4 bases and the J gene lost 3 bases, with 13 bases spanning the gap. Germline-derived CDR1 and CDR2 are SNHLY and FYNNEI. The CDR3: CASSVTHQIYNEQFF. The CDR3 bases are TGTGCCAGCAGTGTCACCCACCAAATCTACAATGAGCAGTTCTTC. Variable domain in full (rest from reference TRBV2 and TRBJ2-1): EPEVTQTPSHQVTQMGQEVILRCVPISNHLYFYWYRQILGQKVEFLVSFYNNEISEKSEIFDDQFSVERPDGSNFTLKIRSTKLEDSAMYFCASSVTHQIYNEQFFGPGTRLTVL.

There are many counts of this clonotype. Here the CDR3 reads CASSQVPAGTGPYEQYF. The CDR3 DNA reads TGTGCCAGCAGCCAAGTTCCTGCCGGGACAGGGCCCTACGAGCAGTACTTC. The gene calls are TRBV3-1 and TRBJ2-7; 9 bases are a match to TRBD1. With 1 base clipped from V and 2 bases from J, the junction kept 9 bases outside the gene matches. The CDR3 is 17 amino acids. Germline V gene data show CDR1 as LGHDT and CDR2 as YNNKEL (reference sequence).

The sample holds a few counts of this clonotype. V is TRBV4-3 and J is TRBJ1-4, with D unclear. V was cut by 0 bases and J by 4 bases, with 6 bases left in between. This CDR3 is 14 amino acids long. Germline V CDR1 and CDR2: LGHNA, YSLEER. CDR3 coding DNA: TGCGCCAGCAGCCAAGAAACGGATAATGAAAAACTGTTTTTT. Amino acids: CASSQETDNEKLFF.

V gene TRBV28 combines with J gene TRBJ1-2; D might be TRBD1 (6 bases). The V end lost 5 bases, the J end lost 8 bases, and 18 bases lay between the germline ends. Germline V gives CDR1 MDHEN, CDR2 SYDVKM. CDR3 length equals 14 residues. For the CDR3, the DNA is TGTGCCAGCAGTCCAGACGCGAGGGGGGGAGGCTACACCTTC. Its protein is CASSPDARGGGYTF.

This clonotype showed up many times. In DNA form, the CDR3 reads TGTGCCAGCAGGTCGGCGGTCTTGGATGGCGTGGCCGGGGAGCTGTTTTTT. It is translated as CASRSAVLDGVAGELFF. The V call is TRBV12-3 or TRBV12-4, the J call TRBJ2-2; D remains unclear. V was trimmed by 6 bases and J by 6 bases, leaving 23 bases between them. The CDR3 is 17 amino acids.

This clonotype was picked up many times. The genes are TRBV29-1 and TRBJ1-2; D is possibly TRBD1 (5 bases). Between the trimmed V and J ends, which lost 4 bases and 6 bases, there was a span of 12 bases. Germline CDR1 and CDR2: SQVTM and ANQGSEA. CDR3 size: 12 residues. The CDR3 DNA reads TGCAGCGTTGCGAGAGGGACGGATGGCTACACCTTC. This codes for CSVARGTDGYTF.

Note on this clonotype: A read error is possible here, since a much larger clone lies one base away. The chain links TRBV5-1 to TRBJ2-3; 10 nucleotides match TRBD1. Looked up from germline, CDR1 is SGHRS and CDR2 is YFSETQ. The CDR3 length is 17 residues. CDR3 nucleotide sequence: TGCGCCAGCAGCTACGCACTGACAGGGGGCGTCGCAGATACGCACTATTTT. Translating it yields CASSYALTGGVADTHYF.

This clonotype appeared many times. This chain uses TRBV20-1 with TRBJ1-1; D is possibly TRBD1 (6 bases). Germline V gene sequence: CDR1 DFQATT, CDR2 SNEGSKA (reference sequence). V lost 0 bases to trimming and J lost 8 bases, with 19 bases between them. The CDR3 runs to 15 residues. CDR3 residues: CSARDMKTGAREAFF. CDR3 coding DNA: TGCAGTGCTAGAGATATGAAAACGGGGGCAAGGGAAGCTTTCTTT.

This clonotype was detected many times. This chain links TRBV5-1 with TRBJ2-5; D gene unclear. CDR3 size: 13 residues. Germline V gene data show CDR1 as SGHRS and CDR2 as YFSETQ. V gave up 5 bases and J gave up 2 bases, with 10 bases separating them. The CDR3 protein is CASRRVQQETQYF. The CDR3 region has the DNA TGCGCCAGCAGAAGGGTGCAGCAAGAGACCCAGTACTTC.

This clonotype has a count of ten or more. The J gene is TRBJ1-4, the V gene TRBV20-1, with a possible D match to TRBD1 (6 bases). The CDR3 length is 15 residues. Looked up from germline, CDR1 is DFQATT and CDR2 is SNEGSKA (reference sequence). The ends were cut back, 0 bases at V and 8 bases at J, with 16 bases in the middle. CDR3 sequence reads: CSARDRGFGKEKLFF. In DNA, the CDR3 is TGCAGTGCTAGAGATAGGGGGTTCGGGAAAGAAAAACTGTTTTTT.